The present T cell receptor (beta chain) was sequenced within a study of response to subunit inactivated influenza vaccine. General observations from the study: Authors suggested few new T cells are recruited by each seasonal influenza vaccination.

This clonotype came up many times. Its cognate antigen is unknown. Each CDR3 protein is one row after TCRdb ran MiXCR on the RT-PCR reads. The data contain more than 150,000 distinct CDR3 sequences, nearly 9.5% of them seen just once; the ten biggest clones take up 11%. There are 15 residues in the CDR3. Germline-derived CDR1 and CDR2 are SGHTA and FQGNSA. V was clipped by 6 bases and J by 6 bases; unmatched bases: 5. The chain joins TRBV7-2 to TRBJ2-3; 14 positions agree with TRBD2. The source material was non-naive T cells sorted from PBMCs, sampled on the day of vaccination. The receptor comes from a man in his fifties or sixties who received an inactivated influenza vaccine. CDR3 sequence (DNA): TGTGCCAGCAGAAAAGGACTAGCGGGAGGCGATACGCAGTATTTT. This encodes CASRKGLAGGDTQYF.